A single TCR beta chain is shown here with its context. Its target is unknown. Naive CD8 cells were CD45RO-negative, positively selected for CCR7, excluding terminally differentiated effector memory CD45RA+ cells. V lost 3 bases, J lost 7 bases, and 6 bases lay in between. Germline assignment: CDR1 MNHEY and CDR2 SMNVEV (reference sequence). This CDR3 contains 12 residues. The data were obtained in a study of shared clonotypes between healthy human individuals. The repertoire was sequenced with immunoSEQ multiplex PCR; TCRdb's copy has only in-frame clones and lacks some. The sample includes 550,000 to 600,000 clones, roughly 98% of them seen just once. Points from the study as a whole: Between a few donors, naive CD4 clonotypes were shared at a level of about 5%. Apart from blood, nothing was sampled; tissue repertoires likely differ.

This TCR was recovered from a man aged 25-40 years in good health. The sample comprised naive CD8+ T cells sorted from blood. The chain links TRBV27 to TRBJ2-2; no definite D call. The CDR3 DNA reads TGTGCCAGCAGTTTCGGGCACGGGGAGCTGTTTTTT. This sequence encodes CASSFGHGELFF.